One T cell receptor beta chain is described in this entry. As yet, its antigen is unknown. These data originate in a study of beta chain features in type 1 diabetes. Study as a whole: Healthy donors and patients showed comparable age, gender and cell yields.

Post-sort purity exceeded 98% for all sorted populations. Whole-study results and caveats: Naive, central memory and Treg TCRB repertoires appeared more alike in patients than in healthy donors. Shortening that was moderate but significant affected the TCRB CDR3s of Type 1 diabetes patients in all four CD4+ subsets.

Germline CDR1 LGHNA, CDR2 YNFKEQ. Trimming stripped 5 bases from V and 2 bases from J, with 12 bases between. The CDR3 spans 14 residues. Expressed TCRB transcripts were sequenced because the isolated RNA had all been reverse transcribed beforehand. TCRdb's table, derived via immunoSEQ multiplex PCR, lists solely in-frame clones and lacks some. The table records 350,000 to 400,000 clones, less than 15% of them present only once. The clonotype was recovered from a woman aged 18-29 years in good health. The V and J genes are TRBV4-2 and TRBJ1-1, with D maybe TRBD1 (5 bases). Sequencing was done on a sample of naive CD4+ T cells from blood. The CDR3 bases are TGTGCCAGCAGCGGACGACAGCATAACACTGAAGCTTTCTTT. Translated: CASSGRQHNTEAFF.